This TCR beta chain appears in the sequencing data of a study of radiotherapy plus CTLA-4 blockade in lung cancer. Sequencing used immunoSEQ multiplex PCR; TCRdb keeps in-frame clones, though not all of them. In the table there are 50,000 to 85,000 clones, about four fifths of which are singletons. Findings and limits, study-wide: Strongest reported response predictors: early blood clone changes and post-radiation interferon-beta. Following radiotherapy plus ipilimumab, tumor-derived TCR clones expanded in the blood.

Of note for this clone: Its antigen remains unknown.

The V end was cut by 6 bases, the J end by 3 bases, with 11 bases between. The CDR3 has 13 amino acids. Germline CDR1 is MNHEY and CDR2 is SMNVEV (reference sequence). Source: peripheral blood, taken from a patient treated with radiotherapy plus ipilimumab. The TCR comes from a human donor with non-small cell lung cancer who had a partial response to radiotherapy plus ipilimumab. This chain connects TRBV27 to TRBJ1-2; D is ambiguous. The CDR3 nucleotides are TGTGCCAGCAGAGATCGGGGTTACTATGGCTACACCTTC. Translating gives CASRDRGYYGYTF.